This T cell receptor beta chain originates from a study of early T cells in non-severe SARS-CoV-2 infection (dated by TCRdb to 2020 to 2022). For the study in its entirety: Because TCR sequencing relied on bulk RNA taken from unsorted whole blood, pairing of alpha and beta chains was not possible. Beyond this particular receptor, the publication reports: VDJdb matching was skewed toward anti-spike CD8 responses, so virus-specific expansions were likely underestimated and private and CD4 specificities were missed.

The study was a case-control design nested within a healthcare worker cohort in London, UK, with weekly nasopharyngeal swab PCR tests and blood sampling. Healthcare workers were recruited during the week of the UK lockdown, between 23 and 31 March 2020, and followed weekly for up to about 15 weeks. The library was built by means of 5' RACE. The sequencer listed for this sample is NextSeq 500. Unique molecular identifiers were attached to individual cDNA molecules in the TCR library protocol so that sequencing error and PCR bias could be corrected. Both TCR alpha and beta chains were sequenced, and tight co-correlation was observed between alpha and beta sequence abundances in each sample. From the authors' description of their analysis: V gene, J gene and CDR3 annotation of TCR sequences was performed with Decombinator V4. Expanded TCRs were defined as changing significantly between any two time points under a Poisson model with p below 0.0001. Abundances of TCRs were expressed as counts per million after normalisation to the total number of TCRs sequenced in each sample. TRAV1-2 paired with TRAJ12, TRAJ20 or TRAJ33 defined MAIT TCRs, while TRAV10 paired with TRAJ18 defined iNKT TCRs. A search of VDJdb, accessed on 1 November 2021, was run for TCRs annotated to CMV, EBV and SARS-CoV-2, with TCRs annotated for multiple antigens excluded. TCRdb ran its own pipeline on the public reads, namely fastp trimming at Q25 and MiXCR clone calling, and kept in-frame beta chains. Rows are combined by CDR3 protein, so each entry shows the most common genes and DNA. TCRdb, not the original authors, processed these V and J calls. For this sample the table gives 70,000 to 90,000 distinct CDR3 sequences, of which roughly a sixth were detected only once. 12% of the sample belongs to the ten largest clones.

This clonotype appeared a few times. The target of this receptor is not known. Base qualities were left out, and no much larger clone turns up one base away. The germline V gene specifies SGHVS as CDR1 and FNYEAQ as CDR2. For this chain, trimming is 4 bases at the V end and 0 bases at the J end, and the number of junction bases without a gene match is 7. The CDR3 goes from the cysteine to the phenylalanine over 17 residues. Solely the CDR3 DNA is kept, with 51 bases framed from the first base. This sequence uses TRBV7-6 and TRBJ2-1; TRBD2 agrees with 9 junctional bases. Sequenced input: whole blood. This receptor was identified in an adult who was a healthcare worker with PCR-confirmed SARS-CoV-2 infection or an uninfected control (not recorded which). For the CDR3, the sequence is CASSSQREARSYNEQFF. The DNA reads TGTGCCAGCAGCTCTCAGCGGGAGGCGCGCTCCTACAATGAGCAGTTCTTC.